The 14 T cell receptor beta chains in this list originate from one sample, sequenced in a study of OX40 agonist ivuxolimab in advanced cancers. Here immunoSEQ multiplex PCR was the method, and the copy in TCRdb shows in-frame clones only, minus some. The data show some 62,000 clones, around 90% seen once. The specimen was CD4+ or CD8+ T cells sorted from blood, collected in a trial of the OX40 agonist ivuxolimab. Source of these receptors: an adult with an advanced solid tumor such as melanoma, head and neck, liver or kidney cancer.

J is TRBJ2-3 and V is TRBV7-9, with 7 bases matching TRBD1. The CDR3 consists of 14 residues. V lost 5 bases, J lost 5 bases, and 7 bases stayed unmatched. Germline CDR1 SEHNR, CDR2 FQNEAQ (reference sequence). CDR3 coding DNA: TGTGCCAGCAGCACGCCGGGACAGCAAGATACGCAGTATTTT. Protein: CASSTPGQQDTQYF.

This clone appeared once. The chain has TRBV5-1 and TRBJ1-1; D is possibly TRBD1 (5 bases). Germline values: CDR1 SGHRS, CDR2 YFSETQ. The CDR3 sequence is 14 residues long. With 4 bases removed from V and 3 bases from J, the gap between germline ends came to 13 bases. CDR3 sequence reads: CASSLGQDDTEAFF. The DNA for the CDR3 is TGCGCCAGCAGCCTGGGGCAAGATGACACTGAAGCTTTCTTT. Complete variable domain (other parts from reference TRBV5-1 and TRBJ1-1): KAGVTQTPRYLIKTRGQQVTLSCSPISGHRSVSWYQQTPGQGLQFLFEYFSETQRNKGNFPGRFSGRQFSNSRSEMNVSTLELGDSALYLCASSLGQDDTEAFFGQGTRLTVV.

J is TRBJ1-2 and V is TRBV4-3, with D uncertain. With 0 bases removed from V and 10 bases from J, the gap between germline ends came to 15 bases. Germline V gene lookup returns CDR1 LGHNA and CDR2 YSLEER. CDR3 length: 14 residues. The CDR3 reads CASSQDVSNSIYTF. CDR3 sequence (DNA): TGCGCCAGCAGCCAAGATGTGTCCAACAGTATCTACACCTTC.

The chain couples TRBV28 to TRBJ2-5, with TRBD2 matching 8 bases. The V and J ends lost 5 bases and 10 bases, in that order; junction bases with no gene match: 3. Germline V gene lookup returns CDR1 MDHEN and CDR2 SYDVKM. The CDR3 covers 11 residues. CDR3 coding DNA: TGTGCCAGCAGTACGACTAGCGTCCAGTACTTC. Its protein is CASSTTSVQYF.

The chain links TRBV7-3 to TRBJ2-1; 9 bases fit TRBD2. V was pared by 3 bases and J by 7 bases, with 7 bases of the junction left unmatched. Germline V CDR1 and CDR2: SGHTA, FQGTGA. This CDR3 is built from 15 residues. DNA for the CDR3: TGTGCCAGCAGCTTTATAGCGGGAGTACGTAATGAGCAGTTCTTC. Its translation is CASSFIAGVRNEQFF.

This clone turned up a few times. This CDR3 reads CASSQVTSLSSGANVLTF. The CDR3 coding sequence is TGCGCCAGCAGCCAAGTGACTAGCTTGAGCTCTGGGGCCAACGTCCTGACTTTC. The chain has TRBV4-1 and TRBJ2-6, with 7 positions matching TRBD2. There are 18 residues in the CDR3. V was pared by 1 base and J by 0 bases, with 6 bases of the junction left unmatched. Germline CDR1 reads MGHRA; CDR2 reads YSYEKL.

CDR3 coding DNA: TGTGCCAGTAACGGGGCTAAAGATACGCAGTATTTT. Its protein product is CASNGAKDTQYF. The gene calls are TRBV19 and TRBJ2-3, with D possibly called TRBD1 or TRBD2 (5 bases each). CDR1 and CDR2 from the germline V gene are LNHDA and SQIVND (reference sequence). V lost 7 bases and J lost 5, with 10 bases in between. The CDR3 has 12 amino acids.

The chain has TRBV19 and TRBJ2-1, with D unclear. V was clipped by 4 bases and J by 0 bases, with 7 bases between them. Per the germline V gene, CDR1 is LNHDA and CDR2 is SQIVND (reference sequence). This CDR3 comprises 14 residues. The CDR3 DNA is TGTGCCAGTAGTACGCAGAGCTCCTACAATGAGCAGTTCTTC. This encodes CASSTQSSYNEQFF.

This rearrangement joins TRBV5-8 to TRBJ2-3; 7 bases are a match to TRBD2. CDR1 is SGHTS, CDR2 YDEGEE, per germline. The J segment lost 2 bases and the V segment lost 0 bases, leaving 6 bases of the junction unmatched. The CDR3 sequence is 16 residues long. The CDR3 DNA reads as TGTGCCAGCAGCTTGGTGTCTAGCGGAACCACAGATACGCAGTATTTT. Protein: CASSLVSSGTTDTQYF.

The chain combines TRBV5-4 with TRBJ2-3; 9 bases fit TRBD2. The germline V gene encodes CDR1 SGHNT and CDR2 YYREEE (reference sequence). The junction had 14 bases not matched to a gene; V was cut back by 4 bases and J by 5 bases. This CDR3 region has 17 residues. CDR3 residues: CASSLTASGVGLDTQYF. The CDR3 DNA is TGTGCCAGCAGCCTGACCGCTAGCGGGGTTGGGTTAGATACGCAGTATTTT.

This clone was found once. This chain links TRBV6-1 with TRBJ1-1, with D hard to call. This CDR3 has 13 amino acids. V shed 8 bases and J shed 0 bases, with 10 bases lying between them. Germline CDR1 is MNHNS and CDR2 is SASEGT. The CDR3 coding sequence is TGTGCCAGCGAGGGCCAAATGAACACTGAAGCTTTCTTT. Its protein product is CASEGQMNTEAFF.

With respect to this clone: An end of the junction differs from the germline gene, which may be a read error. The CDR3 DNA sequence: TGTGCCAGCAGCCTAGCGGGGGATCTATACAATGAGCAGTTCTTC. Protein sequence: CASSLAGDLYNEQFF. The rearrangement uses TRBV7-6 and TRBJ2-1; 10 bases agree with TRBD2. The CDR3 is 15 amino acids. Germline assignment: CDR1 SGHVS and CDR2 FNYEAQ.

The genes are TRBV10-3 and TRBJ2-7; no reliable D call. The CDR3 spans 13 residues. V was pared by 3 bases and J by 5 bases, with 11 bases between. Germline V gives CDR1 ENHRY, CDR2 SYGVKD. Written as DNA, the CDR3 is TGTGCCATCAGTGACCTACTTGGCGACGAGCAGTACTTC. This translates into CAISDLLGDEQYF.

The gene calls are TRBV29-1 and TRBJ2-7; 7 nucleotides line up with TRBD2. Germline loops: CDR1 SQVTM, CDR2 ANQGSEA. V trimming: 3 bases; J trimming: 3 bases; junction bases outside the gene matches: 5. CDR3 length: 13 amino acids. The CDR3 sequence is CSVEWEGYYEQYF. CDR3 bases: TGCAGCGTTGAGTGGGAGGGATACTACGAGCAGTACTTC.